What follows describes a single TCR beta chain. Data came from immunoSEQ multiplex PCR; TCRdb stores just in-frame clones and leaves some out. The sample shows about 42,000 clones, about three quarters of them seen only once. This CDR3 comprises 12 residues. The V gene lost 11 bases and the J gene lost 4 bases, with 11 bases spanning the gap. Germline CDR1 SEHNR, CDR2 FQNEAQ (reference sequence). This specimen belongs to a study of memory CD4+ T cells and cytomegalovirus serostatus. Single viable CD3+CD4+CD8-CD45RO+ cells were sorted as the memory CD4+ T cells. This rearrangement joins TRBV7-9 to TRBJ2-2, with TRBD2 as a possible D gene (5 bases). Sequencing was done on a sample of memory CD4+ T cells from blood. This TCR was sampled from an adult in good health and CMV-seronegative. The CDR3 region is CAGSGVTGELFF. The CDR3 bases are TGTGCCGGAAGCGGTGTCACCGGGGAGCTGTTTTTT.